This TCR beta chain was obtained from a study of T cells after yellow fever vaccination. Study as a whole: Those fractions that held only low numbers of cells were prepared using the SMART-Seq v4 Ultra Low Input RNA kit. Study-level results: Secondary responses were weaker yet peaked faster, day 5 versus 15.

On this clonotype itself: Its antigen is still unknown.

Using its own MiXCR run on the 5' RACE reads, TCRdb lists one record per CDR3 protein. The table has approximately 140,000 distinct CDR3 sequences, more than 6% seen once. V lost 0 bases to trimming and J lost 4 bases, with 9 bases between them. CDR3 length: 14 amino acids. Germline CDR1 and CDR2: MNHEY and SVGEGT. The chain joins TRBV6-2 or TRBV6-3 to TRBJ2-5, with a weak D call TRBD2 (6 bases). This receptor was identified in a man aged 30 to 45 who received the YFV17D yellow fever vaccine. The input for sequencing was CD4+ T cells sorted from PBMCs, taken 5 days after the yellow fever booster vaccination. CDR3 DNA: TGTGCCAGCAGTTACTCTCTTAGCGGAGAGACCCAGTACTTC. Encoded protein: CASSYSLSGETQYF.